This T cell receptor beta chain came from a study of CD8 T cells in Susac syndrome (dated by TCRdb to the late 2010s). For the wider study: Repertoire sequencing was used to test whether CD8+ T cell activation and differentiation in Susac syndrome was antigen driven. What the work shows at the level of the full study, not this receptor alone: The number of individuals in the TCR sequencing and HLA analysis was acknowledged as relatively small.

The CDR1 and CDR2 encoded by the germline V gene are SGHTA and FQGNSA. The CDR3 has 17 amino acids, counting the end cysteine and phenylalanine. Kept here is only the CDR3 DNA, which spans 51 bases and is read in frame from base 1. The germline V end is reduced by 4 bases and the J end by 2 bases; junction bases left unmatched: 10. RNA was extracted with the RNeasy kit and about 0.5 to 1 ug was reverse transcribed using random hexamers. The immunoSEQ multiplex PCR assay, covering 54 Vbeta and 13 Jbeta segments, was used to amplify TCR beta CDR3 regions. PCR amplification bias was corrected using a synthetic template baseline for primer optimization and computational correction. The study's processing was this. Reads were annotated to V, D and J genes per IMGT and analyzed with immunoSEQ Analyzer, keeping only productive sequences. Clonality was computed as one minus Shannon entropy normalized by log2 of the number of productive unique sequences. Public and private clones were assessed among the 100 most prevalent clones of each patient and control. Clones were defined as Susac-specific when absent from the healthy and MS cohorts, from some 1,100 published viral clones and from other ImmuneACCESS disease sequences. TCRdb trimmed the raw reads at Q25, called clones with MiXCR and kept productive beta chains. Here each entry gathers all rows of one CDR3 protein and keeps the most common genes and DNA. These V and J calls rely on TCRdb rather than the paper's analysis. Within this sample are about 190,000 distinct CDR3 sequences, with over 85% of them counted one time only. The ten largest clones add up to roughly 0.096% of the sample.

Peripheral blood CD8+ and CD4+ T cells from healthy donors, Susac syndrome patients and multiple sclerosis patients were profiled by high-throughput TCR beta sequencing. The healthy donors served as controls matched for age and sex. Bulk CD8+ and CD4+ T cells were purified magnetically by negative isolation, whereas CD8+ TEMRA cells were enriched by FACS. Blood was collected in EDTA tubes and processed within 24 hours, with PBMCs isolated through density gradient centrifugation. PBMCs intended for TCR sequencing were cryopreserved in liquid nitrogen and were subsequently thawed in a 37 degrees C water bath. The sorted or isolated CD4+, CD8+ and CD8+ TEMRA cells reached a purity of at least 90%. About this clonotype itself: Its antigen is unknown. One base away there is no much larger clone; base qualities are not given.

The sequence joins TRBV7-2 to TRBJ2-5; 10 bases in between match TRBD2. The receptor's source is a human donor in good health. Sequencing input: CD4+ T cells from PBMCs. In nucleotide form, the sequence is TGTGCCAGCAGCTCCTTCCTCCTAGCGGGGGCGCAAGAGACCCAGTACTTC. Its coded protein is CASSSFLLAGAQETQYF.